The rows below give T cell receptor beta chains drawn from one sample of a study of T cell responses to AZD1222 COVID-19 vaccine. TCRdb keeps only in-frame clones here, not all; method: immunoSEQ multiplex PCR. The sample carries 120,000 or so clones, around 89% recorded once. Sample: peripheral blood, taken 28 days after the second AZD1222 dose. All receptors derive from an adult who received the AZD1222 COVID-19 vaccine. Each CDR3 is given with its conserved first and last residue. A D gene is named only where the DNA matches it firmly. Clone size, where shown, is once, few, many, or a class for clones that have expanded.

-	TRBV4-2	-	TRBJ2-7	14	CASSQGGESYEQYF	TGTGCCAGCAGCCAAGGCGGAGAGTCCTACGAGCAGTACTTC
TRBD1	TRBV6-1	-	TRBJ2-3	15	CASSEGNRGTDTQYF	TGTGCCAGCAGTGAAGGAAACAGGGGAACAGATACGCAGTATTTT
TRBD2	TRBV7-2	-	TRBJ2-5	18	CASSLKPSGGRGQETQYF	TGTGCCAGCAGCTTAAAACCTAGCGGGGGGCGAGGACAAGAGACCCAGTACTTC
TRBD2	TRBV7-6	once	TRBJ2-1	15	CASSFLAGGNNEQFF	TGTGCCAGCAGCTTTCTAGCGGGAGGGAACAATGAGCAGTTCTTC
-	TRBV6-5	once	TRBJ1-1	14	CASSYYLKGGEAFF	TGTGCCAGCAGTTACTACCTAAAGGGCGGTGAAGCTTTCTTT
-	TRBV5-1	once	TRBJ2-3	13	CATAVQGPDTQYF	TGCGCCACCGCAGTACAGGGTCCAGATACGCAGTATTTT
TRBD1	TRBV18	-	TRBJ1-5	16	CASSPPNRGENQPQHF	TGTGCCAGCTCACCACCGAACAGGGGGGAGAATCAGCCCCAGCATTTT
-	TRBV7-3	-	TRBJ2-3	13	CASSLNTVDTQYF	TGTGCCAGCAGCTTGAATACGGTAGATACGCAGTATTTT
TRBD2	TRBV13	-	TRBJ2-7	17	CASSLGLAGEKYYEQYF	TGTGCCAGCAGCTTAGGGCTAGCGGGAGAAAAATACTACGAGCAGTACTTC
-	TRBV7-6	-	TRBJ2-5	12	CASSALLETQYF	TGTGCCAGCAGCGCCCTGCTTGAGACCCAGTACTTC
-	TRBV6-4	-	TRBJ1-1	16	CASSDSPGAGETEAFF	TGTGCCAGCAGTGACTCCCCAGGAGCCGGTGAGACTGAAGCTTTCTTT
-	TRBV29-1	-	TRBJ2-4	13	CSVIGWAKNIQYF	TGCAGCGTGATTGGGTGGGCCAAAAACATTCAGTACTTC
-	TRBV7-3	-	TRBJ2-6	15	CASSLRNSGANVLTF	TGTGCCAGCAGCTTAAGGAACTCTGGGGCCAACGTCCTGACTTTC
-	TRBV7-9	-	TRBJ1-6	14	CASSLVDRNSPLHF	TGTGCCAGCAGCTTAGTGGACAGAAATTCACCCCTCCACTTT
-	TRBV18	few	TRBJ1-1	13	CASSPQLNTEAFF	TGTGCCAGCTCACCACAGTTGAACACTGAAGCTTTCTTT
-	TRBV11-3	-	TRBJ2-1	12	CASSLRVTEQFF	TGTGCCAGCAGTTTGAGGGTCACGGAGCAGTTCTTC
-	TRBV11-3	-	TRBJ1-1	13	CASSLIIDTEAFF	TGTGCCAGCAGCTTAATAATCGACACTGAAGCTTTCTTT
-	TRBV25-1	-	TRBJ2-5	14	CASSDYQGTETQYF	TGTGCCAGCAGTGACTACCAGGGGACAGAGACCCAGTACTTC
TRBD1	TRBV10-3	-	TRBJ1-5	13	CASRDRLDQPQHF	TGTGCCAGCAGGGACAGGCTTGATCAGCCCCAGCATTTT
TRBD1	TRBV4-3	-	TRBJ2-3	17	CASSRDRGYYGTDTQYF	TGCGCCAGCAGCCGGGACAGGGGATATTATGGCACAGATACGCAGTATTTT
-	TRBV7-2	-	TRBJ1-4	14	CASSLGGAGEKLFF	TGTGCCAGCAGCTTAGGTGGAGCCGGTGAAAAACTGTTTTTT
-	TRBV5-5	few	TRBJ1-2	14	CASAPSSGSYGYTF	TGTGCCAGTGCACCGTCATCTGGCTCGTATGGCTACACCTTC
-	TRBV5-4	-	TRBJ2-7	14	CASSSPTSSYEQYF	TGTGCCAGCAGCTCACCTACTAGCAGTTACGAGCAGTACTTC
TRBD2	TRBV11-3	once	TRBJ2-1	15	CASNRREAFIYEQFF	TGTGCCAGCAACCGGCGGGAGGCCTTTATCTATGAGCAGTTCTTC
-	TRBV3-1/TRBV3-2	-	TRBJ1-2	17	CASSQDVPRTANYGYTF	TGTGCCAGCAGCCAAGATGTCCCCAGGACTGCTAACTATGGCTACACCTTC
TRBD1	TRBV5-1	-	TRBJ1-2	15	CASSSGDRPKYGYTF	TGCGCCAGCAGCTCAGGGGACAGGCCTAAATATGGCTACACCTTC
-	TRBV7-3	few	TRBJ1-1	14	CASSPDQAITEAFF	TGTGCCAGCAGCCCCGACCAGGCGATTACTGAAGCTTTCTTT
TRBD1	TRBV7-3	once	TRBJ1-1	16	CASSSSPGGRDTEAFF	TGTGCCAGCAGCTCCAGCCCAGGGGGCAGGGACACTGAAGCTTTCTTT
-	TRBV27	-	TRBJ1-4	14	CASRGKGVGEKLFF	TGTGCCAGCAGGGGAAAGGGAGTAGGGGAAAAACTGTTTTTT
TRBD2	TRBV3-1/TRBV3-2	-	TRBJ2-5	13	CASTRTRSETQYF	TGTGCCAGCACCCGGACTAGATCAGAGACCCAGTACTTC
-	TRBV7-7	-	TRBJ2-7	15	CASSLGRGPFYEQYF	TGTGCTAGCAGCTTAGGCAGGGGCCCCTTCTACGAGCAGTACTTC
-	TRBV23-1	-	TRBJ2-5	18	CATFRITGELAPWETQYF	TGCGCCACCTTCCGAATTACCGGGGAGCTGGCGCCTTGGGAGACCCAGTACTTC
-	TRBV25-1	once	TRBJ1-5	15	CASSEAAGWIQPQHF	TGTGCCAGCAGTGAGGCGGCAGGGTGGATTCAGCCCCAGCATTTT
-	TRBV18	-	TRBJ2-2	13	CASSLQGSGELFF	TGTGCCAGCTCCTTACAGGGTTCCGGGGAGCTGTTTTTT
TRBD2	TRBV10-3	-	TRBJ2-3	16	CAISETSGDYTDTQYF	TGTGCCATCAGTGAGACTAGCGGGGACTACACAGATACGCAGTATTTT
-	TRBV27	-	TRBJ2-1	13	CASSLGLANEQFF	TGTGCCAGCAGTTTAGGGCTAGCAAATGAGCAGTTCTTC
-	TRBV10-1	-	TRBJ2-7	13	CASSDGLAREQYF	TGCGCCAGCAGTGACGGGTTGGCGCGCGAGCAGTACTTC
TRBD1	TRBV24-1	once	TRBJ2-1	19	CATSDRGGQTRSTYNEQFF	TGTGCCACCAGTGATCGAGGGGGCCAGACGAGGAGTACCTACAATGAGCAGTTCTTC
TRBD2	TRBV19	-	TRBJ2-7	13	CASARDYSYEQYF	TGTGCCAGTGCCCGGGACTACTCCTACGAGCAGTACTTC
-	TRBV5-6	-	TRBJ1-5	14	CASSPEGRLQPQHF	TGTGCCAGCAGCCCGGAGGGCAGGCTGCAGCCCCAGCATTTT
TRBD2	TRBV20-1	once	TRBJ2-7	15	CSARGTSGGAYEQYF	TGCAGTGCTCGTGGGACTAGCGGGGGGGCCTACGAGCAGTACTTC
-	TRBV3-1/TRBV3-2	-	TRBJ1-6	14	CASSPQGYNSPLHF	TGTGCCAGCAGCCCGCAGGGATATAATTCACCCCTCCACTTT
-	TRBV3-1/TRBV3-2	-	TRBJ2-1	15	CASSDGGTRFNEQFF	TGTGCCAGCAGCGACGGTGGGACCCGATTCAATGAGCAGTTCTTC
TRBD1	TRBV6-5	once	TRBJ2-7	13	CASSGTGALGQYF	TGTGCCAGCAGCGGGACAGGGGCCCTGGGGCAGTACTTC
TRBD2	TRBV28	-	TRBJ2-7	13	CASRLAGNYEQYF	TGTGCCAGCAGACTAGCGGGAAACTACGAGCAGTACTTC
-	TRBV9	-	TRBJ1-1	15	CASSVVGGLGTEAFF	TGTGCCAGCAGCGTAGTAGGGGGTTTGGGGACTGAAGCTTTCTTT
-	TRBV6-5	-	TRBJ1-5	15	CASSYSRASNQPQHF	TGTGCCAGCAGTTACTCGCGAGCGAGCAATCAGCCCCAGCATTTT
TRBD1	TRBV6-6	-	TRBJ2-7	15	CASSSPGTATYEQYF	TGTGCCAGCAGTTCTCCCGGGACAGCCACCTACGAGCAGTACTTC
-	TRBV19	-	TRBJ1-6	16	CASRPGAGRWNSPLHF	TGTGCCAGTAGACCCGGCGCGGGGAGATGGAATTCACCCCTCCACTTT
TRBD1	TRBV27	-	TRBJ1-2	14	CASSPGQGAFGYTF	TGTGCCAGCAGTCCAGGACAGGGGGCGTTCGGCTACACCTTC
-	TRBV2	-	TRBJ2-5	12	CASLQYQETQYF	TGTGCCAGCCTTCAGTACCAAGAGACCCAGTACTTC
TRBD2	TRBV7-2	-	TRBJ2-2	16	CASSPNGGSNTGELFF	TGTGCCAGCAGCCCTAACGGGGGGTCGAACACCGGGGAGCTGTTTTTT
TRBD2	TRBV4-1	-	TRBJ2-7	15	CASSQQAGAHYEQYF	TGCGCCAGCAGCCAACAGGCGGGAGCCCACTACGAGCAGTACTTC